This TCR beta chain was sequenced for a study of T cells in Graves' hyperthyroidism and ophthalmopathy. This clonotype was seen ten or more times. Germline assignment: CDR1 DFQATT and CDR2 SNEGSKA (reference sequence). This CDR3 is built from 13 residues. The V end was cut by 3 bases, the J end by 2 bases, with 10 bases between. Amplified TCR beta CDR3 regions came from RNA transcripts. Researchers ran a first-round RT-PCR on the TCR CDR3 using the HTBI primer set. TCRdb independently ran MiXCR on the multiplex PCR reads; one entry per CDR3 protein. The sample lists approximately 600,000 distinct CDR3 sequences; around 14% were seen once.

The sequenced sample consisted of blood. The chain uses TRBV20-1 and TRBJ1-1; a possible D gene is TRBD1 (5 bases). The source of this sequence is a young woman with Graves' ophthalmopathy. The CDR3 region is CSASVTGNTEAFF. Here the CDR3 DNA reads TGCAGTGCTAGCGTAACAGGTAACACTGAAGCTTTCTTT.